The 12 T cell receptor beta chains listed next were all sequenced from one sample in a study of cytomegalovirus exposure and HLA in healthy donors. Primers included in the PCR were 60 Vbeta and 13 Jbeta primers. Profiling relied on immunoSEQ multiplex PCR, and the TCRdb table lists in-frame clones only, not all of them. The sample holds about 170,000 clones, approximately 85% seen once. Input material: PBMCs. The source of these receptors is a man aged 18 to 29 in good health and CMV-seropositive.

The chain has TRBV27 and TRBJ1-5; D remains ambiguous. Germline CDR1 MNHEY, CDR2 SMNVEV (reference sequence). The CDR3 runs to 13 residues. The V end lost 3 bases, the J end lost 4 bases, and 7 bases lay between the germline ends. The CDR3 protein is CASSFRQNQPQHF. The CDR3, as DNA: TGTGCCAGCAGTTTCAGGCAGAATCAGCCCCAGCATTTT.

CDR3 sequence: CASGLGGLEETQYF. DNA of the CDR3: TGTGCTAGTGGTTTGGGAGGACTAGAAGAGACCCAGTACTTC. J is TRBJ2-5 and V is TRBV12-5; 7 bases match TRBD2. Trimming at V came to 1 base and at J to 3 bases, leaving 2 bases not matched to a gene. From germline, CDR1 is LGHNT and CDR2 FRNRAP. The CDR3 contains 14 residues.

V usage is TRBV30 and J usage is TRBJ2-2; 9 bases are a match to TRBD1. Germline V gene lookup returns CDR1 GTSNPN and CDR2 SVGIG (reference sequence). The V gene end was trimmed by 5 bases and the J gene end by 6 bases; junction bases not matched to a gene: 4. The CDR3 consists of 13 residues. This CDR3 reads CAWGDRVAGELFF. The DNA of the CDR3 is TGTGCCTGGGGGGACAGGGTCGCCGGGGAGCTGTTTTTT.

V and J are TRBV7-9 and TRBJ2-7, with a weak D call TRBD2 (5 bases). Trimming cost V 3 bases and J 5 bases, with 5 bases left between them. This CDR3 is 11 amino acids long. The germline gives CDR1 SEHNR, CDR2 FQNEAQ (reference sequence). The CDR3 coding sequence is TGTGCCAGCAGCTTGGGAGACGAGCAGTACTTC. Translated: CASSLGDEQYF.

The chain uses TRBV6-1 and TRBJ2-1; tentatively, D is TRBD1 (5 bases). The CDR3 runs 13 residues. Germline CDR1 reads MNHNS; CDR2 reads SASEGT. Trimming stripped 7 bases from V and 4 bases from J, with 11 bases between. CDR3: CASIKDSYNEQFF. The DNA for the CDR3 is TGTGCCAGCATTAAAGACAGTTACAATGAGCAGTTCTTC.

This clone appeared once. This chain joins TRBV5-1 and TRBJ2-1, with 11 bases lining up with TRBD2. CDR1 SGHRS and CDR2 YFSETQ come from the germline V gene. CDR3 size: 16 residues. The V and J ends lost 3 bases and 7 bases, in that order; junction bases with no gene match: 9. The CDR3 protein is CASSSELAGAWNEQFF. The CDR3 coding sequence is TGCGCCAGCAGCTCGGAACTAGCGGGGGCCTGGAATGAGCAGTTCTTC. The whole variable domain, remainder taken from reference TRBV5-1 and TRBJ2-1, is KAGVTQTPRYLIKTRGQQVTLSCSPISGHRSVSWYQQTPGQGLQFLFEYFSETQRNKGNFPGRFSGRQFSNSRSEMNVSTLELGDSALYLCASSSELAGAWNEQFFGPGTRLTVL.

This chain joins TRBV9 and TRBJ1-1, with D possibly being TRBD1 (5 bases). Germline V lookup: CDR1 SGDLS, CDR2 YYNGEE. The CDR3 loop spans 13 amino acids. V gave up 2 bases and J gave up 5 bases, with 10 bases separating them. This CDR3 is CASSVGGKTEAFF. The CDR3, as DNA: TGTGCCAGCAGCGTGGGGGGAAAGACTGAAGCTTTCTTT.

This clone showed up just a few times. The chain carries TRBV5-4 and TRBJ1-3; 8 nucleotides align to TRBD1. With 3 bases clipped from V and 2 bases from J, the junction kept 4 bases outside the gene matches. The CDR3 extends over 15 amino acids. CDR1 and CDR2 from the germline V gene are SGHNT and YYREEE (reference sequence). The CDR3: CASSSADRAGNTIYF. The CDR3 DNA is TGTGCCAGCAGCTCCGCGGACAGGGCTGGAAACACCATATATTTT.

A single count supports this clone. This chain connects TRBV5-5 to TRBJ2-7; D is uncertain. Germline CDR1 and CDR2: SGHKS and YYEKEE (reference sequence). CDR3 length: 14 amino acids. V lost 4 bases and J lost 0, with 11 bases in between. CDR3: CASSEADFSYEQYF. CDR3 nucleotides: TGTGCCAGCAGCGAGGCAGACTTCTCCTACGAGCAGTACTTC.

This clone was observed once. The chain joins TRBV4-1 to TRBJ1-6; D uncertain. V lost 4 bases and J lost 4, with 11 bases in between. This CDR3 has 15 residues. Per the germline V gene, CDR1 is MGHRA and CDR2 is YSYEKL. The CDR3 nucleotides are TGCGCCAGCAGCCCAGATTCTTTATATAATTCACCCCTCCACTTT. Translating gives CASSPDSLYNSPLHF.

The rearrangement links TRBV29-1 to TRBJ1-1; possible D gene TRBD1, 5 bases. Trimming stripped 7 bases from V and 3 bases from J, with 12 bases between. CDR3 length: 12 amino acids. Germline CDR1 reads SQVTM; CDR2 reads ANQGSEA. DNA for the CDR3: TGCAGCGGCTCAGGGATAGACACTGAAGCTTTCTTT. It specifies CSGSGIDTEAFF.

V and J are TRBV7-9 and TRBJ2-7; weak D call: TRBD2 (7 bases). V lost 1 base to trimming and J lost 2 bases, with 15 bases between them. Germline V gene sequence: CDR1 SEHNR, CDR2 FQNEAQ (reference sequence). The CDR3 is 16 amino acids. The CDR3 bases are TGTGCCAGCAGCTTAGGTTGGGGGGGCCTTCCCTACGAGCAGTACTTC. Protein sequence: CASSLGWGGLPYEQYF. The entire variable domain, with the rest obtained from reference TRBV7-9 and TRBJ2-7, is as follows: DTGVSQNPRHKITKRGQNVTFRCDPISEHNRLYWYRQTLGQGPEFLTYFQNEAQLEKSRLLSDRFSAERPKGSFSTLEIQRTEQGDSAMYLCASSLGWGGLPYEQYFGPGTRLTVT.